The source of this T cell receptor beta chain is a study of blood T cell repertoires in COVID-19. For the study at large: Donors in Cohort 3 who had recovered were those with two negative PCRs, healthcare professional clearance, or resolution of their symptoms.

This clone was observed at least ten times. Germline lookup yields CDR1 SGHRS and CDR2 YFSETQ. V gave up 5 bases and J gave up 0 bases; unmatched junction bases: 5. The CDR3 is 14 residues long. The protocol was immunoSEQ multiplex PCR, while the TCRdb copy is restricted to in-frame clones and leaves out a portion. The repertoire holds roughly 140,000 clones, with over 75% as singletons. Participants were aged about 18 to 100 years, lived in 20 to 25 US areas, and enrolled virtually. The genes are TRBV5-1 and TRBJ2-7; 7 bases align to TRBD1. Material: PBMCs or T cells enriched from blood (not recorded which). The TCR comes from a man in his forties or fifties in a cohort exposed to, infected with or recovered from COVID-19 (not recorded which). CDR3 in amino acids: CASRQWDSSYEQYF. DNA for the CDR3: TGCGCCAGCAGACAGTGGGACAGCTCCTACGAGCAGTACTTC. Full variable domain (missing parts from reference TRBV5-1 and TRBJ2-7): KAGVTQTPRYLIKTRGQQVTLSCSPISGHRSVSWYQQTPGQGLQFLFEYFSETQRNKGNFPGRFSGRQFSNSRSEMNVSTLELGDSALYLCASRQWDSSYEQYFGPGTRLTVT.